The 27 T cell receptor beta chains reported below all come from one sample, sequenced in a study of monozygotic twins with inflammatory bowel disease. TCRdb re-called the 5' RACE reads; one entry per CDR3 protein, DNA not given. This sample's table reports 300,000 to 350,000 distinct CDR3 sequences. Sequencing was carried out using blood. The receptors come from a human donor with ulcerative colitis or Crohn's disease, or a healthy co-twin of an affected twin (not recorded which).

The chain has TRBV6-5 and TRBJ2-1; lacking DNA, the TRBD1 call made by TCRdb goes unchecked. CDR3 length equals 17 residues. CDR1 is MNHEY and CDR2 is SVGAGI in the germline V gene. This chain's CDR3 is CASSYSWIGEGYNEQFF.

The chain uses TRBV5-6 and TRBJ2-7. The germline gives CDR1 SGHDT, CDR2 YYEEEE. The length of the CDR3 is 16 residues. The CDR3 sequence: CASSLLVEVRTNEQYF.

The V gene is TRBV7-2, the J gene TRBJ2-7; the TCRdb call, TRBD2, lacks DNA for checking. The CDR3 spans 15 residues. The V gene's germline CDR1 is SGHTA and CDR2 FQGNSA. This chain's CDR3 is CASSSTGGPAYEQYF. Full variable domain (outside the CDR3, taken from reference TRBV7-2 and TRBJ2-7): GAGVSQSPSNKVTEKGKDVELRCDPISGHTALYWYRQSLGQGLEFLIYFQGNSAPDKSGLPSDRFSAERTGGSVSTLTIQRTQQEDSAVYLCASSSTGGPAYEQYFGPGTRLTVT.

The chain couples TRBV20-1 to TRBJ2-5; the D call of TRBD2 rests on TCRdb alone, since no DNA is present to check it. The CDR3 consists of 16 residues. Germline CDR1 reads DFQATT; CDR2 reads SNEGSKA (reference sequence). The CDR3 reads CSATRGLAGRQETQYF.

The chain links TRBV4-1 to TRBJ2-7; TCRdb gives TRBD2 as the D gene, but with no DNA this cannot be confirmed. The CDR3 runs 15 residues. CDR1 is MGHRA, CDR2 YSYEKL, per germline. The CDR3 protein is CASSTGLSNPYEQYF.

This CDR3 reads CASSMARGTQSTDTQYF. This chain joins TRBV19 and TRBJ2-3; TCRdb picks TRBD2, but there is no DNA to check that call. Looked up from germline, CDR1 is LNHDA and CDR2 is SQIVND (reference sequence). The CDR3 runs to 17 residues.

CDR3 region: CASSFGTAREQYF. The chain is built from TRBV28 and TRBJ2-7; checking the TCRdb D call of TRBD1 is not possible without DNA. From germline, CDR1 is MDHEN and CDR2 SYDVKM. The CDR3 has 13 amino acids. Full variable domain (missing parts from reference TRBV28 and TRBJ2-7): DVKVTQSSRYLVKRTGEKVFLECVQDMDHENMFWYRQDPGLGLRLIYFSYDVKMKEKGDIPEGYSVSREKKERFSLILESASTNQTSMYLCASSFGTAREQYFGPGTRLTVT.

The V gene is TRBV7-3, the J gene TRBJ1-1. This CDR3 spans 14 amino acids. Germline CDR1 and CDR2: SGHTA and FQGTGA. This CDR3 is CASSFGGLDTEAFF. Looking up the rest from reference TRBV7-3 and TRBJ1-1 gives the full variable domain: GAGVSQTPSNKVTEKGKYVELRCDPISGHTALYWYRQSLGQGPEFLIYFQGTGAADDSGLPNDRFFAVRPEGSVSTLKIQRTERGDSAVYLCASSFGGLDTEAFFGQGTRLTVV.

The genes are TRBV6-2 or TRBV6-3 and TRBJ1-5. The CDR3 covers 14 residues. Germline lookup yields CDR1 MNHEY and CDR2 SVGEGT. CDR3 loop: CASSYSTDYQPQHF.

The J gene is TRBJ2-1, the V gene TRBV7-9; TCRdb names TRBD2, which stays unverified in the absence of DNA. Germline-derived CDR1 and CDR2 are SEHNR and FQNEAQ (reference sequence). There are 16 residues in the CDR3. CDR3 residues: CASSLMRGSSYNEQFF.

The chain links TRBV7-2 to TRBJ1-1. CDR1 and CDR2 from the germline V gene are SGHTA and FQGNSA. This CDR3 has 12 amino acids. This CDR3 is CASSLAFREAFF.

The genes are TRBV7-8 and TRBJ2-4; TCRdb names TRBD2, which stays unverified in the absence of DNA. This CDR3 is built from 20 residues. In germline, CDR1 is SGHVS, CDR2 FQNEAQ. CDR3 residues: CASSPLRTSGTGVAKNIQYF.

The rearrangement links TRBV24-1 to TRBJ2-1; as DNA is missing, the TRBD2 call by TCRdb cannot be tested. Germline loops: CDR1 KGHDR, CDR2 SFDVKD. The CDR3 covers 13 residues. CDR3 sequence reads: CATSGEGHDEQFF.

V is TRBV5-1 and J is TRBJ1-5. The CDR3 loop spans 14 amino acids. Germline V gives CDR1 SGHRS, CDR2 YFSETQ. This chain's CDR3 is CARPPQDSNQPQHF. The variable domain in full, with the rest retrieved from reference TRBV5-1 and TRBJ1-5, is KAGVTQTPRYLIKTRGQQVTLSCSPISGHRSVSWYQQTPGQGLQFLFEYFSETQRNKGNFPGRFSGRQFSNSRSEMNVSTLELGDSALYLCARPPQDSNQPQHFGDGTRLSIL.

The CDR3 region is CAISESPQLAGSTGELFF. The rearrangement uses TRBV10-3 and TRBJ2-2; TCRdb returns TRBD2, unconfirmable since there is no DNA. The CDR3 covers 18 residues. Germline loops: CDR1 ENHRY, CDR2 SYGVKD.

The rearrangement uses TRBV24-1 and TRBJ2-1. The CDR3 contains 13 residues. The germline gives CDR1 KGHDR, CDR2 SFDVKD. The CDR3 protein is CATSATAYNEQFF.

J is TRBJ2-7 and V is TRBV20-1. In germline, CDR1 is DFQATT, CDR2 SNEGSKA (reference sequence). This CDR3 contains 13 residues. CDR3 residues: CSAREGLYYEQYF.

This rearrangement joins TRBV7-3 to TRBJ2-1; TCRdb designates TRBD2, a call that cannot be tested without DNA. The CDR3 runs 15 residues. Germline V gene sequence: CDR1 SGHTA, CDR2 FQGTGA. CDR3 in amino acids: CASSLLGLYNNEQFF.

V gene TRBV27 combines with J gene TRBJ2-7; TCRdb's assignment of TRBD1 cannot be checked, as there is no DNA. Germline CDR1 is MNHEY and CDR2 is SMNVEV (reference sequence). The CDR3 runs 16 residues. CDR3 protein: CASSLYGTGGWYEQYF.

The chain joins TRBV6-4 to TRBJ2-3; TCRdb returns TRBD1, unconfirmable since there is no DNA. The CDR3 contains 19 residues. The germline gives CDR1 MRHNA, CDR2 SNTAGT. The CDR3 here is CASSDVLRQGVEIFGTQYF.

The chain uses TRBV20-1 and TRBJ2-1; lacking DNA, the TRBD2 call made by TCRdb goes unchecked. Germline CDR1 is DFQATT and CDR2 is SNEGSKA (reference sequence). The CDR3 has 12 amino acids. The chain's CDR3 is CSAPRAANEQFF.

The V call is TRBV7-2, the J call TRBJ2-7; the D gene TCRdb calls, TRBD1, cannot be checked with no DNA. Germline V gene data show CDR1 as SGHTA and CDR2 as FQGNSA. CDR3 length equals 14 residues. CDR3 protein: CASSFAAGSYEQYF.

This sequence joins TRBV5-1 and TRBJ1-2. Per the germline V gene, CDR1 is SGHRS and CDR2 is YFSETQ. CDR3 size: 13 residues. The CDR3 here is CASSRVPQDGYTF.

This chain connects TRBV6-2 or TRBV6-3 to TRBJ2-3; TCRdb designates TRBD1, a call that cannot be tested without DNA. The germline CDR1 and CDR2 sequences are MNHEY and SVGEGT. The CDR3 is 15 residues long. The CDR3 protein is CASSYWGGAEDTQYF.

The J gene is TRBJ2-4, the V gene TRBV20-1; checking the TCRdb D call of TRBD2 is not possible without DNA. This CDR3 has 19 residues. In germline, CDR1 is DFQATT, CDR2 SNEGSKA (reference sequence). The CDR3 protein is CSARGSGTSGRVAKNIQYF.

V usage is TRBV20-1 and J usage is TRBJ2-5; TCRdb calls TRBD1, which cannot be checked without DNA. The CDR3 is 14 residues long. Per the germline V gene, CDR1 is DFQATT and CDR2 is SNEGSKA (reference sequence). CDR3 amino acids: CSSLGRVVSETQYF.

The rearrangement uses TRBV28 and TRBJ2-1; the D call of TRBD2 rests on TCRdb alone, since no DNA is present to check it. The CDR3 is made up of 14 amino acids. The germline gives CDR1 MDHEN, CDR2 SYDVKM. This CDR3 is CASSSTSGVTEQFF. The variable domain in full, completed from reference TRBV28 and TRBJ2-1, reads DVKVTQSSRYLVKRTGEKVFLECVQDMDHENMFWYRQDPGLGLRLIYFSYDVKMKEKGDIPEGYSVSREKKERFSLILESASTNQTSMYLCASSSTSGVTEQFFGPGTRLTVL.